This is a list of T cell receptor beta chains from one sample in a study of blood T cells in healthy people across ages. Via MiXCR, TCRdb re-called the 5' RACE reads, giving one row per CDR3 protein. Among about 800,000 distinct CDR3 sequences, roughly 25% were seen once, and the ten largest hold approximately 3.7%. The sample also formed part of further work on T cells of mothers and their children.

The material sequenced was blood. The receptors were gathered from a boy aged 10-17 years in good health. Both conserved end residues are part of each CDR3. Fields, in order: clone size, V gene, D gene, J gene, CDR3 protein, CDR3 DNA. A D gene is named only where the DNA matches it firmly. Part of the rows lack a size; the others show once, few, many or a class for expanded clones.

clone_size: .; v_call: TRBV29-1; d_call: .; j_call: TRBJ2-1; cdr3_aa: CSVEVGKGTAYNEQFF; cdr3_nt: TGCAGCGTTGAAGTCGGTAAGGGCACAGCCTACAATGAGCAGTTCTTC
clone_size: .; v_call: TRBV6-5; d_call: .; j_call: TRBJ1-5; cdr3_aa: CASSFGHPNQPQHF; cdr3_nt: TGTGCCAGCAGTTTCGGACATCCCAATCAGCCCCAGCATTTT
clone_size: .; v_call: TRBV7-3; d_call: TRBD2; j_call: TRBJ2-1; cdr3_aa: CASSPVASGDNEQFF; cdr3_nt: TGTGCCAGCAGCCCAGTGGCTAGCGGAGACAATGAGCAGTTCTTC
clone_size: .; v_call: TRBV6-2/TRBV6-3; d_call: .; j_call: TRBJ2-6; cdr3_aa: CASASGSGANVLTF; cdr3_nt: TGTGCCAGCGCTTCGGGCTCTGGGGCCAACGTCCTGACTTTC
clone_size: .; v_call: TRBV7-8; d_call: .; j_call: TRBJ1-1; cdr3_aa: CASSFLSGARGGVNTEAFF; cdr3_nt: TGTGCCAGCAGCTTCCTCTCAGGAGCTCGTGGGGGGGTGAACACTGAAGCTTTCTTT
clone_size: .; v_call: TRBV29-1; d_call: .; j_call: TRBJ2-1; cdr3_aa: CSVEWWNEQFF; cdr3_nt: TGCAGCGTTGAATGGTGGAATGAGCAGTTCTTC
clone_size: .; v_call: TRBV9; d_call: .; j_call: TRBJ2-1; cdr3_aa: CASSGRVGIGPGNEQFF; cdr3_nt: TGTGCCAGCAGCGGCCGAGTTGGGATCGGTCCTGGGAATGAGCAGTTCTTC
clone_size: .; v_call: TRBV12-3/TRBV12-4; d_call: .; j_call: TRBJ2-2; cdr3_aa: CASSFWQRNTGELFF; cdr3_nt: TGTGCCAGCAGTTTTTGGCAGAGGAACACCGGGGAGCTGTTTTTT
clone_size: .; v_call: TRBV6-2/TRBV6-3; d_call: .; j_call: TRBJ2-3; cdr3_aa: CASSPFADTQYF; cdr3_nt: TGTGCCAGCAGCCCGTTCGCAGATACGCAGTATTTT
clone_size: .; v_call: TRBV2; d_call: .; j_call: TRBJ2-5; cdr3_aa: CASNSGAAQGKETQYF; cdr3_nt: TGTGCCAGCAATTCGGGAGCGGCGCAGGGGAAAGAGACCCAGTACTTC
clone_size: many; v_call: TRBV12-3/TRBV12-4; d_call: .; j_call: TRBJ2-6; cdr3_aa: CASSLGDSGANVLTF; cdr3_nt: TGTGCCAGCAGTTTAGGGGACTCTGGGGCCAACGTCCTGACTTTC
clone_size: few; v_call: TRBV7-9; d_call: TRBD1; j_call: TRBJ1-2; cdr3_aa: CASSQKTGGLYGYTF; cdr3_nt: TGTGCCAGCAGCCAAAAGACAGGGGGCCTCTATGGCTACACCTTC
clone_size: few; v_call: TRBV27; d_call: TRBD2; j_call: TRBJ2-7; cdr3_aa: CASIPQGLAGEQYF; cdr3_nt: TGTGCCAGCATTCCTCAAGGACTAGCAGGCGAGCAGTACTTC
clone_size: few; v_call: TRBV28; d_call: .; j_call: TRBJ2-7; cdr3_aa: CASSLSVGPILGALLGDEQYF; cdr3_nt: TGTGCCAGCAGTTTATCCGTGGGGCCGATCCTAGGGGCCCTTCTCGGGGACGAGCAGTACTTC
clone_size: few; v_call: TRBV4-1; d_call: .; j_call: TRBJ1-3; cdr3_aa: CASSLSSGGNTIYF; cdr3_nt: TGCGCCAGCAGCCTTTCCTCAGGCGGAAACACCATATATTTT
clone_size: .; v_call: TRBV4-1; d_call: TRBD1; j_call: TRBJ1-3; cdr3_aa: CASSQDRGTGNTIYF; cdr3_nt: TGCGCCAGCAGCCAGGACAGGGGAACTGGAAACACCATATATTTT